This T cell receptor (beta chain) was found in a study of shared clonotypes between healthy human individuals (dated by TCRdb to 2018 to 2021). About the investigation overall: A couple of women and a few men aged 18 to 49 years were included in the cohort. Each donor's leukapheresis produced roughly between about 0.9 and 9.5 billion PBMCs. Per donor, three plates each were used for CD4 naive and CD4 memory, two for CD8 naive, and one for CD8 memory. To estimate repertoire size and how much clonotypes are shared between individuals, the study performed deep sequencing of blood TCR repertoires from 4 to 6 healthy adults. Different laboratories and diverse techniques were used to prepare libraries and sequence TCR repertoires, to increase sequencing depth and limit assay-specific biases. Results the study describes overall, beyond this receptor: Compared with non-shared clonotypes, the clonotypes found in all four sorted-subset donors had higher generation probabilities. Pairwise subsampling led to the expectation that sequencing depth would affect the degree of clonotype sharing among donors. Only blood was sampled, and tissue TCR repertoires likely differ from those in blood. The small number of donors limited the genetic and exposure-history diversity represented. Even with the large sequencing depth, rarefaction of the sorted-subset datasets indicated that sequencing was incomplete. Naive subsets generally had larger estimated clonotype richness than memory subsets did. Sharing across a handful of donors was observed for about 5% of naive CD4, 3% to 4% of naive CD8, about 2.3% of memory CD4, and 0.4% of memory CD8 clonotypes.

TCR CDR3 regions were amplified from genomic DNA by multiplex PCR using the deep immunoSEQ assay. Genomic DNA extracted from each cell subset was distributed evenly over all wells of several immunoSEQ 96-well plates, and each plate served as one replicate. For sorted subsets, about 200 ng genomic DNA, equal to tens of thousands of T cell genomes, was loaded into each replicate PCR. The purified libraries were quantified using a Qubit 3.0 fluorometer, sized with a Bioanalyzer 2100, and then quantified again using the KAPA Library Quantification kit. Each immunoSEQ 96-well plate was sequenced on its own single-read 150-cycle Illumina NextSeq 550 flow cell. In the paper's pipeline: Because the immunoSEQ output included only junctional sequences and no quality scores, the filtering could not be the same as the filtering used for full-length reads. To assign V/J genes and CDR3, sequences were annotated using PyIR, a Python wrapper for IgBLAST v1.9, with IMGT germline references. Any read was removed if the V/J assignment was weak (E-value above 1e-6), the CDR3 was missing, or the read contained stop codons, out-of-frame junctions, or ambiguous translated residues. V3J clonotypes were defined as sequences sharing an identical inferred V gene, J gene, and CDR3 amino acid sequence. Percentage overlap between repertoires was calculated by dividing the number of shared unique clonotypes by the size of the smaller repertoire. RTK rarefaction, the Chao1 estimator, and Recon v2.1 estimates of unobserved clonotypes were used to assess repertoire richness. Generation probabilities were computed with OLGA for all TCRbeta clonotypes obtained by the gDNA method from several donors. Imported from immuneACCESS, the table was reduced by TCRdb to in-frame sequences with V and J called. These copies leave out some clones; in studies compared against another copy, an unresolved V gene accounts for under half, and the cause of the remainder is not known. V, J and clone size derive from that table, while D and trimming were established from the DNA sequence. The sample records about 680,000 clones, about 80% of which are singletons. 1.5% to 2% of the sample is held by the ten biggest clonotypes.

Comments on this clone: It has no known antigen specificity. No base quality values were provided; no much bigger clone lies one nucleotide off.

Per the germline V gene, SGHRS is the CDR1 and YFSETQ is the CDR2. The CDR3 starts with the cysteine, ends with the phenylalanine, and has 14 residues. Left in the record is the CDR3 DNA by itself, 42 bases read in frame from the first base. V and J are truncated by 0 bases and 2 bases respectively, leaving an intervening sequence of 8 bases. The donors were healthy, HIV-negative adults with no recently reported acute infections or vaccinations. Every donor was a Caucasian adult living in Nashville, Tennessee, USA. Magnetic negative selection was used to enrich CD4+ T cells, after which naive cells were positively selected on CD45RA and the negative fraction became the memory subset. After blood collection by leukapheresis, PBMCs were isolated using Ficoll-Histopaque density gradient centrifugation and then cryopreserved in the vapor phase of liquid nitrogen. Analytical flow cytometry was used to check the purity and quantity of each magnetically sorted T cell population. Each sorted fraction had its genomic DNA isolated and then quantified by UV absorbance on a Nanodrop 2000c.

The TCR comes from a woman aged 25 to 45 in good health. Source material: memory CD4+ T cells sorted from blood. The sample's cell subset or site label, decoded: CD45RA-negative fraction. The sequence joins TRBV5-1 to TRBJ1-1, with the D segment identity uncertain. The nucleotides are TGCGCCAGCAGCTTGGCCGGTGGTAACACTGAAGCTTTCTTT. It translates to CASSLAGGNTEAFF.